This T cell receptor (beta chain) was captured in a study of shared clonotypes between healthy human individuals (dated by TCRdb to about 2020). A note on the overall study: Three men and a couple of women, aged 18 to 49 years, made up the cohort. To estimate repertoire size and how much clonotype sharing occurs between individuals, the study deeply sequenced the blood TCR repertoires of about 5 healthy adults. For each donor, three plates each were used for CD4 naive and CD4 memory, two plates were used for CD8 naive, and one plate was used for CD8 memory. Libraries were prepared and TCR repertoires were sequenced by different laboratories using diverse techniques, in order to increase sequencing depth and limit assay-specific biases. Leukapheresis yielded between about 0.85 and 10 billion PBMCs per donor. Overall study results and their limits: The genetic and exposure-history diversity represented was limited by the small number of donors. Compared with non-shared clonotypes, clonotypes shared by all four sorted-subset donors had higher generation probabilities. Pairwise subsampling led to the expectation that sequencing depth would affect the degree of clonotype sharing among donors. Estimated clonotype richness was generally larger for naive than for memory subsets. When a handful of donors were compared, the shared fraction of clonotypes was about 5.4% for naive CD4, approximately 3.5% for naive CD8, 2% to 2.5% for memory CD4, and 0.35% to 0.5% for memory CD8. Even with the large sequencing depth, rarefaction of the sorted-subset datasets indicated that sequencing was incomplete. Sampling was limited to blood, and TCR repertoires in tissue likely differ from TCR repertoires in blood.

Details on this clone: No antigen is known for it. One base away there is no much larger clone; base qualities are not given.

V is pruned by 5 bases and J by 2 bases, leaving 8 bases of the junction without a gene match. The CDR3 holds 15 amino acids from the cysteine to the phenylalanine. Only the CDR3 region is kept as DNA, spanning 45 bases read in frame from base 1. The germline V gene (reference sequence) specifies SEHNR as CDR1 and FQNEAQ as CDR2. TCR CDR3 regions were amplified from genomic DNA by multiplex PCR using the deep immunoSEQ assay. Extracted genomic DNA from each cell subset was spread evenly across all wells of several immunoSEQ 96-well plates, with each plate serving as a replicate. For sorted subsets, each replicate PCR was loaded with 200 ng genomic DNA, equivalent to 30,000 or so T cell genomes. Purified libraries were quantified with a Qubit 3.0 fluorometer, sized on a Bioanalyzer 2100, and re-quantified with the KAPA Library Quantification kit. A separate single-read 150-cycle Illumina NextSeq 550 flow cell was used to sequence each immunoSEQ 96-well plate. In the original analysis: The immunoSEQ output contained only junctional sequences without quality scores, so filtering could not match that applied to full-length reads. To assign V/J genes and CDR3, sequences were annotated against IMGT germline references using PyIR, a Python wrapper for IgBLAST v1.9. Reads were filtered out if the reads had weak V/J assignments (E-value above 1e-6), no CDR3, stop codons, out-of-frame junctions, or ambiguous translated residues. V3J clonotypes were defined as sequences sharing an identical inferred V gene, J gene, and CDR3 amino acid sequence. Percentage overlap between repertoires was calculated by dividing the number of shared unique clonotypes by the size of the smaller repertoire. RTK rarefaction, the Chao1 estimator, and Recon v2.1 estimates of unobserved clonotypes were used to assess repertoire richness. Generation probabilities were computed with OLGA for all TCRbeta clonotypes obtained by the gDNA method from several donors. As stored in TCRdb, this immuneACCESS dataset retains in-frame rearrangements with V and J assigned. A fraction of the clones does not appear; measured against another copy, unresolved V genes explain less than half of the discrepancy, and the remainder lacks a known reason. The DNA was the basis for D and trimming; V, J and clone size are from that table. This sample holds millions of clones; more than 90% were observed only once. The top ten hold under 0.15% of the sample.

Healthy HIV-negative adults with no recently reported acute infections or vaccinations were included as donors. Every donor was a Caucasian adult living in Nashville, Tennessee, USA. Magnetic negative selection was used to enrich CD4+ T cells, after which naive cells were positively selected on CD45RA and the negative fraction became the memory subset. Blood was obtained by leukapheresis, after which PBMCs were separated by Ficoll-Histopaque density gradient centrifugation and cryopreserved in liquid nitrogen vapor phase. Analytical flow cytometry was used to check the purity and quantity of every magnetically sorted T cell population. Each sorted fraction had its genomic DNA isolated and then quantified by UV absorbance on a Nanodrop 2000c.

The V and J segments used are TRBV7-9 and TRBJ1-1; 7 bases in between match TRBD1. Sequencing was performed on naive CD4+ T cells sorted from blood. Per the publication, the cell subset or site label means: CD45RA+ positively selected. This TCR came from a man between 18 and 29 years old in good health. The DNA sequence follows: TGTGCCAGCAGCCATACCGGGACAGCTAACACTGAAGCTTTCTTT. This sequence encodes CASSHTGTANTEAFF. With the portions outside the CDR3 filled from the reference TRBV7-9 and TRBJ1-1 genes, the complete variable region becomes DTGVSQNPRHKITKRGQNVTFRCDPISEHNRLYWYRQTLGQGPEFLTYFQNEAQLEKSRLLSDRFSAERPKGSFSTLEIQRTEQGDSAMYLCASSHTGTANTEAFFGQGTRLTVV.